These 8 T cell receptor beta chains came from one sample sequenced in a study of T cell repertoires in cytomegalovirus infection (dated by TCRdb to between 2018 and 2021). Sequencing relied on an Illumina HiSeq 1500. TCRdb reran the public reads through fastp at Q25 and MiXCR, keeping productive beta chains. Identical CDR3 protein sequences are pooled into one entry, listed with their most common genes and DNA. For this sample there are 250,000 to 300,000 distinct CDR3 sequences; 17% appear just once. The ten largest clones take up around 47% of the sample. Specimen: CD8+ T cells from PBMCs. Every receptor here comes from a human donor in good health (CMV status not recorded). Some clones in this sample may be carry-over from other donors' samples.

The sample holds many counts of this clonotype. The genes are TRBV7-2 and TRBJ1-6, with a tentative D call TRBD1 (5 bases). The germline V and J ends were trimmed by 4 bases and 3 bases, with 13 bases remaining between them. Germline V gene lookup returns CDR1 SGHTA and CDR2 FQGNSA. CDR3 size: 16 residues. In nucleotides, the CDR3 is TGTGCCAGCAGCTATCCAGGGATGGTCTATAATTCACCCCTCCACTTT. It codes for CASSYPGMVYNSPLHF.

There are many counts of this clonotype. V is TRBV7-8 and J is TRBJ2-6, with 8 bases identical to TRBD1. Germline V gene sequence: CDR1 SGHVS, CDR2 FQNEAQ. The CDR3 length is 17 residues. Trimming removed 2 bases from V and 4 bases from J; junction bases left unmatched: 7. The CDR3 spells CASSLRTGTAGANVLTF. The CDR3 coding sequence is TGTGCCAGCAGCTTACGGACAGGGACTGCGGGGGCCAACGTCCTGACTTTC.

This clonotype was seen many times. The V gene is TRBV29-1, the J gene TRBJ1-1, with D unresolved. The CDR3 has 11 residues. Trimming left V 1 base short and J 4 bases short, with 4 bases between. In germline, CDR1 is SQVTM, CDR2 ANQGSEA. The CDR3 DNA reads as TGCAGCGTTGAAGGGGGCACTGAAGCTTTCTTT. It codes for CSVEGGTEAFF.

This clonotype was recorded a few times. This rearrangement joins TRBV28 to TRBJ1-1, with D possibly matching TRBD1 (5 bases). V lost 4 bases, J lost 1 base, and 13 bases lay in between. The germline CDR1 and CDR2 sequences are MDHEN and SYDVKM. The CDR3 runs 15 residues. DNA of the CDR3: TGTGCCAGCAGTTGGTTCGCTACAGGGAACACTGAAGCTTTCTTT. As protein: CASSWFATGNTEAFF.

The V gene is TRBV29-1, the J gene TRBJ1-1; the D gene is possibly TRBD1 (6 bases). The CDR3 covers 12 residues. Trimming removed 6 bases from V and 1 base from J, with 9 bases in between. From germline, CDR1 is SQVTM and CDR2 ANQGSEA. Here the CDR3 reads CSVLTGNTEAFF. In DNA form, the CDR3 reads TGCAGCGTGCTGACAGGGAACACTGAAGCTTTCTTT.

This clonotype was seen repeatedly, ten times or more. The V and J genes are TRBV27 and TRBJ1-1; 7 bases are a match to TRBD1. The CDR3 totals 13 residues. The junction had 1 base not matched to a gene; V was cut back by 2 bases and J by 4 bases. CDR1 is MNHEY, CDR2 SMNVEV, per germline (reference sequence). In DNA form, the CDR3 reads TGTGCCAGCAGTTTAGACAGGGCCACTGAAGCTTTCTTT. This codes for CASSLDRATEAFF.

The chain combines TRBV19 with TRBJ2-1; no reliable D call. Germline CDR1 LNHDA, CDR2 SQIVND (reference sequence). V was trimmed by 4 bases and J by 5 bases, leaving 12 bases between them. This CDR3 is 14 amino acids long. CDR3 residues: CASSKGWENNEQFF. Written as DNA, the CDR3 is TGTGCCAGTAGTAAAGGATGGGAAAACAATGAGCAGTTCTTC. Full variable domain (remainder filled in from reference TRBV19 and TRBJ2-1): DGGITQSPKYLFRKEGQNVTLSCEQNLNHDAMYWYRQDPGQGLRLIYYSQIVNDFQKGDIAEGYSVSREKKESFPLTVTSAQKNPTAFYLCASSKGWENNEQFFGPGTRLTVL.

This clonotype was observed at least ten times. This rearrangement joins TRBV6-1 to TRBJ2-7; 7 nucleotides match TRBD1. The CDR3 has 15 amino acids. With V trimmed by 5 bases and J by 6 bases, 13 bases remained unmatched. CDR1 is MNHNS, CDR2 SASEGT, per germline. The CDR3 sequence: CASSNGIEQGTEQYF. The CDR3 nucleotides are TGTGCCAGCAGTAACGGTATAGAACAGGGGACCGAGCAGTACTTC.